This T cell receptor (beta chain) was identified during a study of Tregs in tolerant kidney transplant recipients. Whole-study findings and limits: This study did not directly address biological reproducibility.

Thawed PBMCs were FACS-sorted into unstimulated CD4+CD25+CD127- regulatory T cells, CD4+CD25- non-regulatory cells, CD4 and CD8 cells. Sequencing was performed with immunoSEQ multiplex PCR; in TCRdb, only in-frame clones are kept and a portion is missing. The repertoire holds roughly 70,000 clones, with over 80% as singletons. Germline lookup yields CDR1 SGDLS and CDR2 YYNGEE. This CDR3 is 13 amino acids long. V lost 5 bases and J lost 1, with 9 bases in between. A note on this clone: Its antigen is as yet unknown.

The J gene is TRBJ1-1, the V gene TRBV9, with D uncertain. The sequence derives from a human donor in good health. The sequencing sample was made of CD4+ T cells from blood. CDR3 protein: CASRRDPNTEAFF. CDR3 nucleotide sequence: TGTGCCAGCAGACGTGACCCGAACACTGAAGCTTTCTTT.